This T cell receptor beta chain was obtained from a study of Ad26.COV2.S vaccination and SARS-CoV-2 variants. Between the trimmed V and J ends, which lost 9 bases and 0 bases, there was a span of 21 bases. Per the germline V gene, CDR1 is MDHEN and CDR2 is SYDVKM. The CDR3 is 18 amino acids. Noted treatment: around 19 received Ad26.COV2.S at low or high dose, single or two shots; 5 received placebo; per-sample allocation not given. Specimens were obtained on day 63 following the first vaccine or placebo injection. The method was immunoSEQ multiplex PCR; TCRdb's version includes in-frame clones alone and lacks a portion of them. The table includes 400,000 to 500,000 clones, approximately 90% detected once.

V and J are TRBV28 and TRBJ1-6; a possible D gene is TRBD1 (6 bases). This sequence originates from a person aged 18-60 years who received the Ad26.COV2.S COVID-19 vaccine or a placebo. Sequenced here: peripheral blood, sampled in a trial of Ad26.COV2.S vaccine versus placebo. The CDR3, as DNA: TGTGCCAGTGTATCCGGGACACTATTCAGCTCCTATAATTCACCCCTCCACTTT. It specifies CASVSGTLFSSYNSPLHF.